The clone carrying this T cell receptor beta chain shows up as medium-sized by frequency. The study made its TRB cDNA libraries by 5' RACE, adding UMI labels. TCRdb re-called the 5' RACE reads; one entry per CDR3 protein, DNA not given. This specimen shows over 6,500 distinct CDR3 sequences; the ten leading clones hold just over 2%. These data are taken from a study of CXCR3-negative and CXCR3-positive naive CD8 T cells. CDR3 length: 18 residues. Germline V CDR1 and CDR2: SGHVS, FQNEAQ. This receptor was taken from a human donor in good health. Some clones in this sample may be carry-over from other donors' samples. The chain recombines TRBV7-8 with TRBJ2-3; the D call of TRBD2 rests on TCRdb alone, since no DNA is present to check it. Sequencing was done on a sample of naive CXCR3- CD8+ T cells from blood. Sample subset: CD45RO-CCR7+CD27+CD95- naive CD8+ T cells lacking CXCR3 (TNR3-). The CDR3 sequence: CASSSDMIGLAVTDTQYF.